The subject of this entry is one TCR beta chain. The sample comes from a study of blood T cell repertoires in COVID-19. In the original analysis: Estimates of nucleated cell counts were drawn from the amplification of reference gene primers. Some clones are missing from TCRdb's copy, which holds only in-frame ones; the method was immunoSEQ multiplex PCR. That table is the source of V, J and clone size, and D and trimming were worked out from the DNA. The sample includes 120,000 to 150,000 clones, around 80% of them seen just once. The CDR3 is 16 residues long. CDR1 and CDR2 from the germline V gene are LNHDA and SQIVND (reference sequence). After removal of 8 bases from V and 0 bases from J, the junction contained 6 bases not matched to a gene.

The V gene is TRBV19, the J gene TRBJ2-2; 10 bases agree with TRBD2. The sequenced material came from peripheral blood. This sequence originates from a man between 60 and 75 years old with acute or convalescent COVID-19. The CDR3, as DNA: TGTGCCAGTTTCCCCCTAGCGGGAGCGAACACCGGGGAGCTGTTTTTT. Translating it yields CASFPLAGANTGELFF.